This is a list of T cell receptor beta chains from one sample in a study of T cells after yellow fever vaccination. TCRdb redid the calling of the 5' RACE reads with MiXCR, one entry per CDR3 protein. Of under 550,000 distinct CDR3 sequences in the sample, around a fifth are singletons; the top ten hold around 17%. Here the sequenced sample was PBMCs, taken roughly 20 days after the first yellow fever vaccination. These receptors were obtained from a man aged 18 to 30 who received the YFV17D yellow fever vaccine. CDR3s include the opening cysteine and the closing phenylalanine or tryptophan. The D gene is left open where the match is weak. The size of a clone is reported for some rows only, either as once, few or many, or as a class for expanded clones.

>TRBV5-1|TRBJ2-2|many|NA
TGCGCCAGCAGCTTGACCCCCGGGGAGCTGTTTTTT
CASSLTPGELFF
>TRBV20-1|TRBJ2-5|NA|NA
TGCAGTGCTAGAGAGGTGGGAAGAGAGACCCAGTACTTC
CSAREVGRETQYF
>TRBV20-1|TRBJ1-2|NA|NA
TGCAGTGCTGTGGGGCTCGACTATGGCTACACCTTC
CSAVGLDYGYTF
>TRBV6-5|TRBJ2-7|NA|NA
TGTGCCAGCAGTGCAGGGACCTACGAGCAGTACTTC
CASSAGTYEQYF
>TRBV10-3|TRBJ1-5|NA|NA
TGTGCCATCAGTGAGGAGCTCAATCAGCCCCAGCATTTT
CAISEELNQPQHF
>TRBV5-1|TRBJ1-2|NA|NA
TGCGCCAGCAGCTCACAGTCTGGGAACTATGGCTACACCTTC
CASSSQSGNYGYTF
>TRBV4-1|TRBJ2-7|NA|TRBD1
TGCGCCAGCAGCCAGGGAGCATGGGACAGAGTCTACGAGCAGTACTTC
CASSQGAWDRVYEQYF
>TRBV7-8|TRBJ2-3|NA|NA
TGTGCCAGCAGCCGTAGCGGTGTGTCAGATACGCAGTATTTT
CASSRSGVSDTQYF
>TRBV24-1|TRBJ2-7|NA|NA
TGTGCCACCAGTGAGCTTAGGACCCAGGGAGTCCCCTACGAGCAGTACTTC
CATSELRTQGVPYEQYF
>TRBV9|TRBJ2-1|few|TRBD2
TGTGCCAGCAGCCCAGGGACTAGCGGGGGCCACAATGAGCAGTTCTTC
CASSPGTSGGHNEQFF
>TRBV12-3/TRBV12-4|TRBJ1-2|NA|NA
TGTGCCAGCACTCTACCAGGGAATAGGCAATCCGATTATGGCTACACCTTC
CASTLPGNRQSDYGYTF